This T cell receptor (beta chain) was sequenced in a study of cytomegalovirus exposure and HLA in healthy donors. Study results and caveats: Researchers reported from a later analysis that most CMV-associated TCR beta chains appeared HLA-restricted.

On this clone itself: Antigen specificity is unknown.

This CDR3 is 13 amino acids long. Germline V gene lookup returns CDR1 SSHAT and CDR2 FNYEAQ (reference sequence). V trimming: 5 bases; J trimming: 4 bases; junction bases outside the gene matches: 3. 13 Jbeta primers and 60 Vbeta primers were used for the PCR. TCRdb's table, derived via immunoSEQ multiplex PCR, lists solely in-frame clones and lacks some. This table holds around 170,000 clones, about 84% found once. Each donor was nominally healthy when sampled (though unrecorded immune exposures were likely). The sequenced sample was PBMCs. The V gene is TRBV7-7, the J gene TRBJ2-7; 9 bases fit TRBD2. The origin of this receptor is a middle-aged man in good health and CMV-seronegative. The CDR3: CASSPSGVYEQYF. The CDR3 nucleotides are TGTGCCAGCAGCCCTAGCGGGGTGTACGAGCAGTACTTC.